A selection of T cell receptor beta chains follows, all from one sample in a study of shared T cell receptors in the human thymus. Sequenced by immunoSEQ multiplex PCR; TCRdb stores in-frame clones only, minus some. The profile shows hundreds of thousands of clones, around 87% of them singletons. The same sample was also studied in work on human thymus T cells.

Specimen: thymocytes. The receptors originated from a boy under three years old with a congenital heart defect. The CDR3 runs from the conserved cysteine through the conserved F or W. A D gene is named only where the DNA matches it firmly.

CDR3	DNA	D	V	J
CASGTGDRVYQPQHF	TGTGCTAGTGGTACAGGGGACAGGGTGTATCAGCCCCAGCATTTT	TRBD1	TRBV12-5	TRBJ1-5
CSAKRRSKAFF	TGCAGTGCGAAGAGAAGATCAAAAGCTTTCTTT	NA	TRBV20-1	TRBJ1-1
CASSYRGLALRYNEQFF	TGTGCCAGCAGCTACCGAGGACTAGCTCTCCGATACAATGAGCAGTTCTTC	TRBD2	TRBV5-8	TRBJ2-1
CSVDEGGEGIQYF	TGCAGCGTGGATGAAGGGGGAGAAGGCATTCAGTACTTC	NA	TRBV29-1	TRBJ2-4
CASNGTGVQNIYGYTF	TGTGCCAGCAATGGGACAGGCGTACAAAATATCTATGGCTACACCTTC	TRBD1	TRBV2	TRBJ1-2
CASSFPRTSGFDNEQFF	TGTGCCAGCAGCTTTCCTCGGACTAGCGGCTTCGACAATGAGCAGTTCTTC	TRBD2	TRBV11-2	TRBJ2-1
CATTTQPRLRDGELFF	TGTGCCACCACCACGCAGCCCCGACTGAGAGACGGGGAGCTGTTTTTT	NA	TRBV28	TRBJ2-2
CASSQDLHDRRYYEQYF	TGCGCCAGCAGCCAAGACCTGCACGACCGGAGATACTACGAGCAGTACTTC	NA	TRBV4-1	TRBJ2-7
CASSSQGARFHNEQFF	TGTGCCAGCAGCTCCCAGGGTGCTAGGTTCCACAATGAGCAGTTCTTC	NA	TRBV11-2	TRBJ2-1
CSASSGREAFF	TGCAGTGCTAGCTCAGGGCGTGAAGCTTTCTTT	NA	TRBV20-1	TRBJ1-1
CASSLHRLAGNTGELFF	TGTGCCAGCAGCTTGCACCGCCTAGCGGGGAACACCGGGGAGCTGTTTTTT	TRBD2	TRBV5-5	TRBJ2-2